The 7 T cell receptor beta chains below were found in one sample sequenced in a study of CD8+CD57+ T cells in acquired aplastic anemia. The TCR beta profiling, which covered VDJ combination and CDR3 sequence, was carried out using genomic DNA as the template. Using its own MiXCR run on the reads, TCRdb lists one record per CDR3 protein. The table includes 270,000 or so distinct CDR3 sequences, roughly 82% detected once. Only patients with CD8+CD57+ cell expansion on flow cytometry were chosen for sequencing. Material for sequencing was sorted CD4+, CD8+, or CD8+CD57+ T cells (not recorded which) from PBMCs. These receptors were collected from a human donor with aplastic anemia.

This clonotype was seen only once. This sequence joins TRBV2 and TRBJ1-1, with TRBD1 matching 8 bases. This CDR3 comprises 11 residues. CDR1 is SNHLY and CDR2 is FYNNEI in the germline V gene. V shed 5 bases, J shed 8 bases, and the junction held 1 base outside the gene matches. CDR3 sequence reads: CASSWTGEAFF. CDR3 bases: TGTGCCAGCAGTTGGACAGGGGAAGCTTTCTTT. The full variable domain, completed using reference TRBV2 and TRBJ1-1, is EPEVTQTPSHQVTQMGQEVILRCVPISNHLYFYWYRQILGQKVEFLVSFYNNEISEKSEIFDDQFSVERPDGSNFTLKIRSTKLEDSAMYFCASSWTGEAFFGQGTRLTVV.

Regarding this clonotype: Because it lacks the conserved phenylalanine or tryptophan at the end, this CDR3 is likely a read error. The rearrangement links TRBV7-8 to TRBJ2-3; weak D call: TRBD2 (6 bases). The CDR3 is made up of 13 amino acids. V lost 8 bases and J lost 9, with 18 bases in between. CDR1 is SGHVS, CDR2 FQNEAQ, per germline. DNA for the CDR3: TGTGCCAGCGGCTACGGGTGGGGGGAAACGCAGTATGCT. This codes for CASGYGWGETQYA.

V is TRBV7-3 and J is TRBJ1-1; D is unresolved. V shed 3 bases and J shed 14 bases, with 25 bases lying between them. From germline, CDR1 is SGHTA and CDR2 FQGTGA. The CDR3 runs 15 residues. The CDR3 DNA reads TGTGCCAGCAGCTTGGATCTGATCGGTTCCCCTGTCGACTTCTTT. This codes for CASSLDLIGSPVDFF.

This chain joins TRBV6-1 and TRBJ2-7, with D perhaps matching TRBD1 (5 bases). Trimming left V 6 bases short and J 0 bases short, with 15 bases between. CDR3 length: 15 residues. From germline, CDR1 is MNHNS and CDR2 SASEGT. CDR3 residues: CASSSPGRGSYEQYF. CDR3 sequence (DNA): TGTGCCAGCAGCTCCCCCGGAAGGGGCTCCTACGAGCAGTACTTC.

There are a few counts of this clonotype. The CDR3 does not close with the conserved phenylalanine or tryptophan, likely indicating a read error. The DNA is omitted, as the CDR3 cannot be located on it reliably, and the CDR3 follows TCRdb's listing. J is TRBJ1-2 and V is TRBV2; the listed D gene, TRBD1, was not tested against the DNA. Both ends counted, the CDR3 spans 16 residues. The germline CDR1 and CDR2 sequences are SNHLY and FYNNEI. The CDR3 sequence is CASGDGGTDTQYFDTV.

The V call is TRBV11-3, the J call TRBJ2-5, with D uncertain. Per germline, CDR1 SGHNT and CDR2 YENEEA. Trimming took 5 bases from V and 2 from J, leaving 12 bases between them. The CDR3 covers 14 residues. CDR3 sequence reads: CASSIGMEQETQYF. For the CDR3, the DNA is TGTGCCAGCAGCATAGGTATGGAACAAGAGACCCAGTACTTC. The full variable domain, in which reference TRBV11-3 and TRBJ2-5 provide the parts outside the CDR3, is EAGVVQSPRYKIIEKKQPVAFWCNPISGHNTLYWYLQNLGQGPELLIRYENEEAVDDSQLPKDRFSAERLKGVDSTLKIQPAELGDSAVYLCASSIGMEQETQYFGPGTRLLVL.

This chain links TRBV2 with TRBJ2-5; D unresolved. Between the trimmed V and J ends, which lost 5 bases and 11 bases, there was a span of 24 bases. Germline-derived CDR1 and CDR2 are SNHLY and FYNNEI. The CDR3 length is 15 residues. The CDR3 coding sequence is TGTGCCAGCAGTTTAGCCTACGGCACACAAGAGCCGCAGTACTTC. Residues: CASSLAYGTQEPQYF.